The T cell receptor (beta chain) under discussion was sequenced for a study of shared clonotypes between healthy human individuals. As for the study in general: A couple of women and a few men aged 18 to 49 made up the donors. The plates for each donor numbered three CD4 naive, three CD4 memory, two CD8 naive and one CD8 memory.

The investigators split CD4+ cells into a CD45RA+ naive subset and a CD45RA-negative memory subset. Study results and caveats: Sequencing depth was predicted to influence how clonotypes are shared among donors.

About this clone itself: The antigen is unknown.

Some clones are missing from TCRdb's copy, which holds only in-frame ones; the method was immunoSEQ multiplex PCR. The data show 1,500,000 or so clones, around 95% seen once. The junction had 11 bases not matched to a gene; V was cut back by 6 bases and J by 4 bases. Per germline, CDR1 SGHAT and CDR2 FQNNGV. This CDR3 is 15 amino acids long. Sequenced: naive CD4+ T cells sorted from blood. Subset given: CD45RA+ positively selected. This chain connects TRBV11-2 to TRBJ2-7; 8 nucleotides line up with TRBD2. The clonotype originates from a man in his thirties or forties in good health. CDR3 sequence (DNA): TGTGCCAGCAGACCCCTAGCGGGTGGGCGGTACGAGCAGTACTTC. Its translation: CASRPLAGGRYEQYF.